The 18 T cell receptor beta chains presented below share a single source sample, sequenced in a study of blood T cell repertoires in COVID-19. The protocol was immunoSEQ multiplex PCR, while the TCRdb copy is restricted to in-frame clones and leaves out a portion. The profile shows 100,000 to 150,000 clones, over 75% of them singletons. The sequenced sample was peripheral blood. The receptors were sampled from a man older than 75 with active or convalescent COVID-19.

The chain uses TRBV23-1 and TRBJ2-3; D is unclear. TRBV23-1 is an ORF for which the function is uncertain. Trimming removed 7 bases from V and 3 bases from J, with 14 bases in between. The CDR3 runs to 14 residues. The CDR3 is CASKVQRTTDTQYF. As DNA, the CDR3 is TGCGCCAGCAAGGTACAGAGAACGACAGATACGCAGTATTTT.

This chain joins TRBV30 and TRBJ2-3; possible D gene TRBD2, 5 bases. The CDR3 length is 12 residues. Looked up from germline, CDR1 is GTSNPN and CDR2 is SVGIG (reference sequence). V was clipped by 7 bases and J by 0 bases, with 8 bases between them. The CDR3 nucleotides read TGTGCCTATAGCGATAGCACAGATACGCAGTATTTT. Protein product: CAYSDSTDTQYF.

The CDR3 spells CASTTGWNQPQHF. For the CDR3, the DNA is TGTGCCAGTACGACAGGGTGGAATCAGCCCCAGCATTTT. The chain is built from TRBV28 and TRBJ1-5; 7 nucleotides line up with TRBD1. The CDR3 has 13 amino acids. Germline V CDR1 and CDR2: MDHEN, SYDVKM. The trim removed 9 bases at V and 4 bases at J, leaving 6 bases unmatched.

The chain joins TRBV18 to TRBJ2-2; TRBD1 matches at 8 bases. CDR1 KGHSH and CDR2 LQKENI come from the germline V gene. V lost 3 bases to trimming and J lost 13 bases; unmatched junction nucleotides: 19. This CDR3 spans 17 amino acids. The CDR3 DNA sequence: TGTGCCAGCTCACCTCTCGGCGGACAGGGCGGGATATCATGGCTGTTTTTT. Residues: CASSPLGGQGGISWLFF.

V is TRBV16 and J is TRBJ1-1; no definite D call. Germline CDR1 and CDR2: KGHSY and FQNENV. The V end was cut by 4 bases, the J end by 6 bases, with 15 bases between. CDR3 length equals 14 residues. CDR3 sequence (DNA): TGTGCCAGCAGCCTCAGGCGTCCGGCGCCTGAAGCTTTCTTT. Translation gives CASSLRRPAPEAFF.

This CDR3 reads CASSVVPGGPDTDTQYF. Written as DNA, the CDR3 is TGTGCCAGCAGCGTAGTTCCGGGAGGCCCGGACACAGATACGCAGTATTTT. The rearrangement uses TRBV9 and TRBJ2-3; 7 nucleotides match TRBD2. The V segment lost 0 bases and the J segment 2 bases; nucleotides outside the gene matches: 9. CDR3 size: 17 residues. CDR1 is SGDLS, CDR2 YYNGEE, per germline.

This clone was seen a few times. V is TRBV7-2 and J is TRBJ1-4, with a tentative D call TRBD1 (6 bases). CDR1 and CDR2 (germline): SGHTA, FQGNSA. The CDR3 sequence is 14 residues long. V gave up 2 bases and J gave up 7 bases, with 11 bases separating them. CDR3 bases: TGTGCCAGCAGCTTATCGAGGGGGGGTGAAAAACTGTTTTTT. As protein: CASSLSRGGEKLFF. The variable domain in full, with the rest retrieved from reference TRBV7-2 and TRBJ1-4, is GAGVSQSPSNKVTEKGKDVELRCDPISGHTALYWYRQSLGQGLEFLIYFQGNSAPDKSGLPSDRFSAERTGGSVSTLTIQRTQQEDSAVYLCASSLSRGGEKLFFGSGTQLSVL.

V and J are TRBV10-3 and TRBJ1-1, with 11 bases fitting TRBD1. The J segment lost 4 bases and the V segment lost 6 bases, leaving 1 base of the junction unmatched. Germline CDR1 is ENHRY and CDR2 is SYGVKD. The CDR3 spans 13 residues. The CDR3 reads CAIRGTGGTEAFF. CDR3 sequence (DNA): TGTGCCATCAGGGGGACAGGGGGCACTGAAGCTTTCTTT.

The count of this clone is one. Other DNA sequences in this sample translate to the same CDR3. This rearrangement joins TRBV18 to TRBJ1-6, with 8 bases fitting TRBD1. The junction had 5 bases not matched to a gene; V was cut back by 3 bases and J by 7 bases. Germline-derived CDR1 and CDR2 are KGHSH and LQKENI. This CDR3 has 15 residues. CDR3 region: CASSPGQGGNSPLHF. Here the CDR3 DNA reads TGTGCCAGCTCACCCGGACAGGGCGGGAATTCACCCCTCCACTTT.

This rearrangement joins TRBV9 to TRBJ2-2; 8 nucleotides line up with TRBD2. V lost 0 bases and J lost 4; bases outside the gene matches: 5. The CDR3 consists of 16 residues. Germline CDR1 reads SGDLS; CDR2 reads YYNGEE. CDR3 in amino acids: CASSVVSGRGTGELFF. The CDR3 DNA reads TGTGCCAGCAGCGTAGTAAGCGGGAGAGGCACCGGGGAGCTGTTTTTT.

CDR3 DNA: TGTGCCAGCAGCCCCCTGGGAGGGCCCCACACAGATACGCAGTATTTT. Protein: CASSPLGGPHTDTQYF. V and J are TRBV11-2 and TRBJ2-3; 7 bases agree with TRBD2. The germline V gene encodes CDR1 SGHAT and CDR2 FQNNGV. The CDR3 has 16 residues. After removal of 5 bases from V and 2 bases from J, the junction contained 10 bases not matched to a gene.

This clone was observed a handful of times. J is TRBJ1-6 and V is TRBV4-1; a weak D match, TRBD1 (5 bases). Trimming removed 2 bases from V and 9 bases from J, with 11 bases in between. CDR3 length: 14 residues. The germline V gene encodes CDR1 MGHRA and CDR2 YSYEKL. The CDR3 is CASSQSRTGSPLHF. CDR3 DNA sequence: TGCGCCAGCAGCCAATCTAGAACAGGTTCACCCCTCCACTTT.

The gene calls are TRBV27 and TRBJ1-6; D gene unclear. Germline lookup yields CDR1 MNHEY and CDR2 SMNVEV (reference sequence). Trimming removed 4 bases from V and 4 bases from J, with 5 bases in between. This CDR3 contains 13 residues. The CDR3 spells CASSWAYNSPLHF. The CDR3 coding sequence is TGTGCCAGCAGTTGGGCTTATAATTCACCCCTCCACTTT.

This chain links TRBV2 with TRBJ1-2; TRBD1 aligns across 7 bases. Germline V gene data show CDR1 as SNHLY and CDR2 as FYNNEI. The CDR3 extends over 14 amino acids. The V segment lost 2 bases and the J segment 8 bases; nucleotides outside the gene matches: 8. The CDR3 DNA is TGTGCCAGCAGTGAAAGGACAGGCCCTGCGGGCTACACCTTC. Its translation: CASSERTGPAGYTF.

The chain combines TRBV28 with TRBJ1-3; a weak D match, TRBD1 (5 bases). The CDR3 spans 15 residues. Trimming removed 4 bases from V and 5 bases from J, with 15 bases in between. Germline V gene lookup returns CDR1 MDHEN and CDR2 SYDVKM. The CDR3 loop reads CASSSVGGTRNTIYF. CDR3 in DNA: TGTGCCAGCAGTTCCGTGGGGGGGACCCGAAACACCATATATTTT.

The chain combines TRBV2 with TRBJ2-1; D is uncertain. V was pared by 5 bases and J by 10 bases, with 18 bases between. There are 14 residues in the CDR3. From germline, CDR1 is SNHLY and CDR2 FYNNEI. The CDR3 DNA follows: TGTGCCAGCAGTTTTATGGTAGAAGTGGTCGAGCAGTTCTTC. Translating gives CASSFMVEVVEQFF.

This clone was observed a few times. CDR3 sequence (DNA): TGTGCCAGCAGCCAAGTTCTGGGACAGACAAATTCACCCCTCCACTTT. Protein: CASSQVLGQTNSPLHF. The genes are TRBV4-2 and TRBJ1-6, with 7 bases that match TRBD1. Germline assignment: CDR1 LGHNA and CDR2 YNFKEQ. J gave up 7 bases and V 1 base, and 7 bases lay outside the gene matches. This CDR3 region has 16 residues.

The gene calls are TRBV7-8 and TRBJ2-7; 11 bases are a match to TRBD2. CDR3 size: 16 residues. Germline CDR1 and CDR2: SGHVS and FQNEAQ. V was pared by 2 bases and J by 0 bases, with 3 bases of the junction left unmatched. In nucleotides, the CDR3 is TGTGCCAGCAGCTTACTAGCGGGGGGTAGCTCCTACGAGCAGTACTTC. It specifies CASSLLAGGSSYEQYF.